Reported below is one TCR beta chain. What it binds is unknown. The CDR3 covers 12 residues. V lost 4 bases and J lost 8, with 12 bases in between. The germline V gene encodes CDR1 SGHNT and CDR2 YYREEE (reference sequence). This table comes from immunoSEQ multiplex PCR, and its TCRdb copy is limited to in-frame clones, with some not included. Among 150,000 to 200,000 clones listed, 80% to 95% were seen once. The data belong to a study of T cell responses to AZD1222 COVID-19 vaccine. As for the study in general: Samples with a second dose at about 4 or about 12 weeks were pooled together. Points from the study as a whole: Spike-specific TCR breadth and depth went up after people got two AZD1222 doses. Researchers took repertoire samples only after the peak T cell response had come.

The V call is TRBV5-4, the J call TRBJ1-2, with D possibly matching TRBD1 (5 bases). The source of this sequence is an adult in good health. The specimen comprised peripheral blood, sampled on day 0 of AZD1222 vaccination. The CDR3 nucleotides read TGTGCCAGCAGCGCCAGGGACGGCGGCTACACCTTC. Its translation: CASSARDGGYTF.